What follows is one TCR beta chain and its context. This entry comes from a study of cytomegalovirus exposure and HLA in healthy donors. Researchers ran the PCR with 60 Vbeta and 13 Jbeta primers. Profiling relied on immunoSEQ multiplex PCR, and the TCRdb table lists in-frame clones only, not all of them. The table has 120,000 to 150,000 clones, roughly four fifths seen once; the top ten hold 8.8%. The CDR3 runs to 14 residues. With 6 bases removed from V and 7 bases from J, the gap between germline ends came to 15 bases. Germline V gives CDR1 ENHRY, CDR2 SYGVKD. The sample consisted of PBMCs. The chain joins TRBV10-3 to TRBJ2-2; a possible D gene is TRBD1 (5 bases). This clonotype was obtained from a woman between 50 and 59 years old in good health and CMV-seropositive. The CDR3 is CAIRDTRDSGELFF. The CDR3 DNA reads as TGTGCCATCAGGGACACCAGGGATAGCGGGGAGCTGTTTTTT.